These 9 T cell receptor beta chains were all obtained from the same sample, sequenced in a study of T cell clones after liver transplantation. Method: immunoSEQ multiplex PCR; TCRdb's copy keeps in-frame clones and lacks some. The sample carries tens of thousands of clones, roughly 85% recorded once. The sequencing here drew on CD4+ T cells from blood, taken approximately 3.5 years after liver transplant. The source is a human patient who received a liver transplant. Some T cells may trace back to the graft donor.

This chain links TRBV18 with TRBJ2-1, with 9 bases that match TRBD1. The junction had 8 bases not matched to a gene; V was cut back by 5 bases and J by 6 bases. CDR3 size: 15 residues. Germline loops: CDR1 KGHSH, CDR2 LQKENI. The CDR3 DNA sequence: TGTGCCAGCTCATCCCGGGACAGGGTTATCAATGAGCAGTTCTTC. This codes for CASSSRDRVINEQFF.

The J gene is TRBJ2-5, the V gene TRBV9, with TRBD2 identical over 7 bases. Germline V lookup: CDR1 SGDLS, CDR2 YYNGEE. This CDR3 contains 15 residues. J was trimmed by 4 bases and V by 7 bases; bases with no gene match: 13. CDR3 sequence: CASSSTLVAGETQYF. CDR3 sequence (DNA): TGTGCCAGCTCCTCGACCTTGGTAGCGGGAGAGACCCAGTACTTC.

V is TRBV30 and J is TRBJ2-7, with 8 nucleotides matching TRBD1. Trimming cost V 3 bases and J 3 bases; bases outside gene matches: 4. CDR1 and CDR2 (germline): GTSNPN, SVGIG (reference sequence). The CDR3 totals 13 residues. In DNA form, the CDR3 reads TGTGCCTGGAGCTCGACAGGGGACTACGAGCAGTACTTC. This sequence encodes CAWSSTGDYEQYF.

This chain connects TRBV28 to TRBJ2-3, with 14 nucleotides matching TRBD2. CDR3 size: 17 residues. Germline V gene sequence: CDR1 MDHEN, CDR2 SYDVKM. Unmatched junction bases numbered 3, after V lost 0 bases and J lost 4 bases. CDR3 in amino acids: CASSLWTSGRAPDTQYF. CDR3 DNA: TGTGCCAGCAGTTTATGGACTAGCGGGAGGGCCCCAGATACGCAGTATTTT.

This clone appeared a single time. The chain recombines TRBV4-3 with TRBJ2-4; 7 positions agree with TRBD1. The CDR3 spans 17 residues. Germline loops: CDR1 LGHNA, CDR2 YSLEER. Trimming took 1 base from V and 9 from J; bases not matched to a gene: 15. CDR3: CASSQGYRGAEVGIQYF. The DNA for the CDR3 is TGCGCCAGCAGCCAAGGTTACAGGGGCGCGGAGGTCGGCATTCAGTACTTC.

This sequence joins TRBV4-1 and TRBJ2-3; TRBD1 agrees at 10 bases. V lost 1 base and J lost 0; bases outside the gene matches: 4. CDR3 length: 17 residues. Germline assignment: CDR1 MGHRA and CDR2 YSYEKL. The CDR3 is CASSQGTGGWSTDTQYF. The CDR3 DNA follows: TGCGCCAGCAGCCAAGGGACAGGGGGATGGAGCACAGATACGCAGTATTTT.

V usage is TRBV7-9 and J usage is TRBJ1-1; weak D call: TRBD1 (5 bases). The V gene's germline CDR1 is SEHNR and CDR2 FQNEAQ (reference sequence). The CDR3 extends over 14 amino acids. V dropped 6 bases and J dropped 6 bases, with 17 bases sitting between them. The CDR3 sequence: CASRLLEGSPEAFF. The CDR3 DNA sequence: TGTGCCAGCAGGTTGTTGGAGGGGAGCCCTGAAGCTTTCTTT. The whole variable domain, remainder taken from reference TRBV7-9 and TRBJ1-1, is DTGVSQNPRHKITKRGQNVTFRCDPISEHNRLYWYRQTLGQGPEFLTYFQNEAQLEKSRLLSDRFSAERPKGSFSTLEIQRTEQGDSAMYLCASRLLEGSPEAFFGQGTRLTVV.

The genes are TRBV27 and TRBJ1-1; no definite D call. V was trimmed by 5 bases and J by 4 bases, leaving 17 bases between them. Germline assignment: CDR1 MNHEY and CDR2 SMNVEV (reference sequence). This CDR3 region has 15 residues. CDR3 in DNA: TGTGCCAGCAGTAGATCTCGTTTTGGGGTCACTGAAGCTTTCTTT. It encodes CASSRSRFGVTEAFF.

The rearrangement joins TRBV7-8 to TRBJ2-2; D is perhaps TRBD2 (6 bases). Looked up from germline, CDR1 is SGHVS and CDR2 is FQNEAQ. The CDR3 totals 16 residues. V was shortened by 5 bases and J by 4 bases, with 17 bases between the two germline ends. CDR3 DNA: TGTGCCAGCAGCCCACTACGCTCGCGGGGCACCGGGGAGCTGTTTTTT. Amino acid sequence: CASSPLRSRGTGELFF.